This entry describes one T cell receptor (beta chain). Antigen: not known. Library construction for TCR beta used iRepertoire HTBI primers and Arm-PCR of CDR3 regions. MiXCR, run by TCRdb on the multiplex PCR reads, gives a single entry per CDR3 protein. Of 500,000 to 800,000 distinct CDR3 sequences in the sample, around 30% were seen once. This sample was included in a study of regulatory T cells in long-lasting Graves disease. General study findings and limits: Persistent-disease Graves' patients showed less TCR diversity than new cases. Persistent disease preferred TRBV28, TRBJ1-2 and TRBJ2-5; new disease, TRBV20-1 and TRBJ2-1.

V trimming: 6 bases; J trimming: 1 base; junction bases outside the gene matches: 10. Germline V gene sequence: CDR1 WSHSY, CDR2 SAAADI. The CDR3 consists of 18 residues. Time point given: persistent/refractory GD, antithyroid drugs over 5 years with positive TRAb. Isolated PBMC RNA provided the starting material for the TCR library. The authors drew patients from an endocrinology department in Xi'an, China. The sample consisted of peripheral blood mononuclear cells (PBMCs), taken when the disease was refractory, from a patient treated with antithyroid drugs. The J gene is TRBJ1-5, the V gene TRBV10-2; the match to TRBD1 covers 12 bases. This receptor was obtained from a female donor with Graves disease. As DNA, the CDR3 is TGCGCCAGCAGGGAAGGGACAGGGGGCTTAGTGAGCAATCAGCCCCAGCATTTT. Its protein product is CASREGTGGLVSNQPQHF.